This TCR beta chain was recovered during a study of T cells in localized non-small cell lung cancer. Study-wide points: Adjacent uninvolved lung tissue had the highest T cell clonality, exceeding tumor. There was an association of higher blood T cell density with longer overall survival. Adjacent lung tissue had a median 57 of the top 100 clones found in the tumor.

Germline CDR1 is MGHRA and CDR2 is YSYEKL. This CDR3 is 16 amino acids long. V was shortened by 0 bases and J by 2 bases, with 12 bases between the two germline ends. Note on this clone: Its antigen is currently unknown.

Repertoires were generated with immunoSEQ multiplex PCR, while TCRdb's copy carries only in-frame clones and drops some. The sample shows 35,000 or so clones, roughly 85% of them seen only once. Sequenced material: peripheral blood, taken before any cancer treatment. This chain connects TRBV4-1 to TRBJ2-3; no firm D call. The source of this sequence is a woman between 35 and 70 years old with stage I lung adenocarcinoma. This CDR3 reads CASSQELVRNTDTQYF. The CDR3 region has the DNA TGCGCCAGCAGCCAAGAGTTGGTCAGAAACACAGATACGCAGTATTTT.